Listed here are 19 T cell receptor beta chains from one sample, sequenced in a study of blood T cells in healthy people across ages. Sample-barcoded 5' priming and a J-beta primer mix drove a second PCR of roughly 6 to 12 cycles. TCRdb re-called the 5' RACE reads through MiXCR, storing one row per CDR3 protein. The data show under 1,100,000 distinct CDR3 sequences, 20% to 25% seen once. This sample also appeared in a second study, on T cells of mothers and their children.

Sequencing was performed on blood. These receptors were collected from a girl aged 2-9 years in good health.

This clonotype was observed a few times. The CDR3 protein is CSASGGRDSPLHF. As DNA, the CDR3 is TGCAGTGCTAGCGGGGGTAGGGATTCACCCCTCCACTTT. The chain combines TRBV20-1 with TRBJ1-6; a weak D match, TRBD1 (5 bases). CDR1 is DFQATT, CDR2 SNEGSKA, per germline (reference sequence). V was clipped by 3 bases and J by 8 bases, with 11 bases between them. This CDR3 comprises 13 residues.

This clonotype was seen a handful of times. The CDR3 sequence: CASSDTAPGRGTEAFF. The CDR3 DNA reads as TGTGCCAGCAGTGACACGGCACCAGGCAGAGGCACTGAAGCTTTCTTT. The chain recombines TRBV25-1 with TRBJ1-1; no clear D. Trimming removed 3 bases at V and 4 bases at J, with 18 bases between. Germline CDR1 reads MGHDK; CDR2 reads SYGVNS. The CDR3 has 16 residues.

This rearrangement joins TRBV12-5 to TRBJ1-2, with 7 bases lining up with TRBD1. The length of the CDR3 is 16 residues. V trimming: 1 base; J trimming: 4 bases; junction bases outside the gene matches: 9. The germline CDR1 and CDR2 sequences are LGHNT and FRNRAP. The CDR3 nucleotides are TGTGCTAGTGGTTTGGCAGACAGTCGGGACAGCTATGGCTACACCTTC. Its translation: CASGLADSRDSYGYTF.

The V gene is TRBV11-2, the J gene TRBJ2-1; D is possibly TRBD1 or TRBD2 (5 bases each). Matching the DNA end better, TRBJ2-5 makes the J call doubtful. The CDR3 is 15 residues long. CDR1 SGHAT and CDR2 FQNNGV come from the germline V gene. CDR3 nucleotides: TGTGCCAGCAGCTTAGTACCGGGACGTTCGGAGACCCAGTACTTC. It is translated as CASSLVPGRSETQYF.

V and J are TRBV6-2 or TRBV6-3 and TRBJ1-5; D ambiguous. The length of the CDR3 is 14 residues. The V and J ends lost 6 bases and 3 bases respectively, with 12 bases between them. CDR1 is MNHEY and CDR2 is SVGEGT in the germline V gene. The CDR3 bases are TGTGCCAGCAGCACGTCGGTCCTCAATCAGCCCCAGCATTTT. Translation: CASSTSVLNQPQHF.

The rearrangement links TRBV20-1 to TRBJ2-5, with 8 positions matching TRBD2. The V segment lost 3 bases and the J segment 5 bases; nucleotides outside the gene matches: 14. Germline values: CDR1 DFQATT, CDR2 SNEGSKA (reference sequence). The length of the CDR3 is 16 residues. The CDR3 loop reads CSASGEGAGGVETQYF. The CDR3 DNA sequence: TGCAGTGCTAGTGGGGAAGGGGCGGGAGGTGTGGAGACCCAGTACTTC.

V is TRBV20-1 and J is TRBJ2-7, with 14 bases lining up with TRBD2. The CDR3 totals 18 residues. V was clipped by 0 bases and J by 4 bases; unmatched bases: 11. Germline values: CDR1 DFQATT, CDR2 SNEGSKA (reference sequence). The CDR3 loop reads CSARDLARLAGGPYEQYF. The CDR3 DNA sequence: TGCAGTGCTAGAGATCTAGCTAGACTAGCGGGAGGGCCGTACGAGCAGTACTTC.

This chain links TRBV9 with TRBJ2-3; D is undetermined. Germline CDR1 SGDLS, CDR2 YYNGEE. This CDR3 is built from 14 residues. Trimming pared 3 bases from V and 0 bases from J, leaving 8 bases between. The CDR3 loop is CASSAAGSTDTQYF. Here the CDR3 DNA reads TGTGCCAGCAGCGCCGCAGGTAGCACAGATACGCAGTATTTT.

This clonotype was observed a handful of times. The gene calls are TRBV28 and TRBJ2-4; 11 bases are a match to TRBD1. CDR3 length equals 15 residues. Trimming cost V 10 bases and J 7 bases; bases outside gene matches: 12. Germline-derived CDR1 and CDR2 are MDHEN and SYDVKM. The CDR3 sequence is CATSPGTGGFNIQYF. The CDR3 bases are TGTGCCACCAGCCCAGGGACAGGGGGTTTTAACATTCAGTACTTC.

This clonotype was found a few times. This CDR3 is CSVISGAAAQYF. In nucleotides, the CDR3 is TGCAGCGTCATAAGTGGGGCCGCGGCCCAGTACTTC. The chain combines TRBV29-1 with TRBJ2-5, with D possibly TRBD1 on 5 matching bases. In germline, CDR1 is SQVTM, CDR2 ANQGSEA. V was clipped by 6 bases and J by 9 bases, with 17 bases between them. This CDR3 has 12 amino acids.

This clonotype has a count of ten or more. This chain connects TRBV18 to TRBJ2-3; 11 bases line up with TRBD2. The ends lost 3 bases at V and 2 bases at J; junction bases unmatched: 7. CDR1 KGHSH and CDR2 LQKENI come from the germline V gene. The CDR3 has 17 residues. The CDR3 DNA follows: TGTGCCAGCTCACCTTCCCGACTAGCGGGATCCACAGATACGCAGTATTTT. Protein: CASSPSRLAGSTDTQYF.

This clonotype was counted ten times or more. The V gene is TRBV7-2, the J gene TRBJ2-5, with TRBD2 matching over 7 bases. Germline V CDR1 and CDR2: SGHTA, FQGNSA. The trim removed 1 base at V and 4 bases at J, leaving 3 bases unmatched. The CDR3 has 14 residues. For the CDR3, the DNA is TGTGCCAGCAGCTTAGGGGGGGGAGGAGAGACCCAGTACTTC. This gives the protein CASSLGGGGETQYF.

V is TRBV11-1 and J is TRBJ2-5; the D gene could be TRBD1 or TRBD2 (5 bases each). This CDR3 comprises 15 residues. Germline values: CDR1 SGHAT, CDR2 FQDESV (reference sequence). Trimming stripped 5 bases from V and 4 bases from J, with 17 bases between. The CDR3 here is CASSHRDGPLETQYF. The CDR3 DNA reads TGTGCCAGCAGCCATCGGGACGGACCTTTAGAGACCCAGTACTTC.

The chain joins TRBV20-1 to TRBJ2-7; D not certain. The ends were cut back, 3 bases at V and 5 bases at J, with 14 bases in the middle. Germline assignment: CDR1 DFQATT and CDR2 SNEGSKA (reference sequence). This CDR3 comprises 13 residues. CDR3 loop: CSASLRFDHEQYF. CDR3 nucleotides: TGCAGTGCTAGTCTTCGGTTCGACCACGAGCAGTACTTC.

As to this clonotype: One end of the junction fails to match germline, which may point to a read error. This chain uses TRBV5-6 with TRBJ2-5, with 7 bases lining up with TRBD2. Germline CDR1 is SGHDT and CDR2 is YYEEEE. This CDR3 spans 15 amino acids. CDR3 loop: CAGSLDGLVKETQYF. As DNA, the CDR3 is TGTGCCGGCAGCTTGGACGGACTAGTGAAAGAGACCCAGTACTTC.

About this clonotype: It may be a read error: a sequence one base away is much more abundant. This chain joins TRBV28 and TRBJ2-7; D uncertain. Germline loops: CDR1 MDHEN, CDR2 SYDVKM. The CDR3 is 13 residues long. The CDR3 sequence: CTSSLDGSYEQYF. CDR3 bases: TGTACCAGCAGTTTAGACGGCTCCTACGAGCAGTACTTC.

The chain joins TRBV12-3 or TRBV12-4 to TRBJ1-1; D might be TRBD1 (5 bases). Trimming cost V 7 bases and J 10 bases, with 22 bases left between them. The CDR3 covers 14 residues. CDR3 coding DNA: TGTGCCAGCATTCTAACAGGTCAGGTGGCTACAGCTTTCTTT. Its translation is CASILTGQVATAFF.

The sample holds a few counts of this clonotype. The CDR3 DNA reads TGTGCCAGCAGCGTAGATCTGGGGCAGAACACTGAAGCTTTCTTT. Residues: CASSVDLGQNTEAFF. The J gene is TRBJ1-1, the V gene TRBV9; D is possibly TRBD1 (5 bases). V was shortened by 0 bases and J by 1 base, with 10 bases between the two germline ends. The V gene's germline CDR1 is SGDLS and CDR2 YYNGEE. The CDR3 is 15 residues long.

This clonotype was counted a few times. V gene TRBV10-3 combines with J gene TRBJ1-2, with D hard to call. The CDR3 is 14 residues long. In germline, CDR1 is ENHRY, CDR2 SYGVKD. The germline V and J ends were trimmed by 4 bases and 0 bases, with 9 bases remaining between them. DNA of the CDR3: TGTGCCATCAGTGCCGACATTGCTAACTATGGCTACACCTTC. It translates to CAISADIANYGYTF.